This is a list of T cell receptor beta chains from one sample in a study of beta chain features in type 1 diabetes. Libraries were prepared by immunoSEQ multiplex PCR; TCRdb keeps only in-frame clonotypes and omits some of them. Counted here are hundreds of thousands of clones, 11% to 15% occurring once; the ten biggest clones make up less than 0.04%. Specimen: naive CD4+ T cells from blood. Receptors originate from a man aged 18 to 29 with type 1 diabetes. CDR3s leave out the opening cysteine and the closing phenylalanine or tryptophan. The size of a clone is reported for some rows only, either as once, few or many, or as a class for expanded clones.

abundance | v_gene | CDR3aa
few | TRBV7-3 | ATSWSQNTEAF
. | TRBV30 | AWSVSANSYEQY
. | TRBV4-3 | ASSQDRGYGYT
. | TRBV9 | ASSVRGTPATNEKLF
. | TRBV27 | ASSLSGGTETQY
few | TRBV2 | ASRSRETQGGYT
few | TRBV29-1 | SHEGGATYNEQF
few | TRBV9 | ASSVGGHVGNTIY
few | TRBV4-2 | ASSDGTSDSTDTQY
. | TRBV6-5 | AISQRGEAKNIQY
. | TRBV20-1 | SAKRYGYT
few | TRBV25-1 | ASRKREITDTQY
. | TRBV15 | ATSEREEGKNIQY
few | TRBV19 | ASSEGLRFNEQY
. | TRBV7-3 | ASSLNLGRMIRNEQF
. | TRBV2 | ASSDRSSTDTQY
few | TRBV7-2 | ASRLGRGNTEAF
. | TRBV30 | AWSVGQGYEQY
. | TRBV7-9 | ASSLGLAGTYNEQF
few | TRBV30 | AWSVSGRRNNEQF
. | TRBV7-3 | ASSLKTLSLAGANVLT
few | TRBV5-6 | ASSYRVRIPNEQF
. | TRBV5-5 | ASSLVEGQVIDTQY
. | TRBV25-1 | ASSGRLGVGGYGYT
few | TRBV29-1 | SFWRVTPYGYT
few | TRBV2 | ASRGTLRDIQY
few | TRBV19 | ASSIDRRDVRSNQPQH
. | TRBV5-6 | ASSNPGANTEAF
. | TRBV10-3 | AALGREEEQY
. | TRBV4-1 | ASSRGLASTDTQY
. | TRBV13 | ASSLLVSTGGYEQY
. | TRBV27 | ASSFTRGHYTDTQY
few | TRBV5-1 | ASSLERGGNYEQY
. | TRBV7-2 | ASSVTRSHEQF
few | TRBV11-2 | ASSSQWMGRSYNEQF
. | TRBV6-6 | ASTLAFYNSPLH
once | TRBV15 | ATSTRPGAASGFNEQF
few | TRBV6-8 | ASNLDRGHYNEQF
. | TRBV9 | ASSAGRPGDQPQH
. | TRBV2 | ASSEVSRANTEAF
. | TRBV7-9 | ASSLDYQGGKPELF
few | TRBV12-5 | ASGLSAPSYNEQF
few | TRBV19 | ASTPGSVITGANVLT
. | TRBV6-1 | ASSQQGTQY
few | TRBV7-9 | ASSPGGNTEAF